This TCR beta chain was sequenced during a study of cytomegalovirus exposure and HLA in healthy donors. This CDR3 comprises 14 residues. The V gene lost 4 bases and the J gene lost 3 bases, with 13 bases spanning the gap. The germline V gene has CDR1 KGHSY and CDR2 FQNENV. Primers for the PCR totalled 60 Vbeta and 13 Jbeta. Repertoires were generated with immunoSEQ multiplex PCR, while TCRdb's copy carries only in-frame clones and drops some. The data show about 64,000 clones, with roughly 80% seen just once and approximately 5.4% held by the top ten. This chain links TRBV16 with TRBJ2-7; D perhaps matches TRBD1 (6 bases). This sequence was found in a male donor in good health and CMV-seropositive. Material: PBMCs. CDR3 nucleotide sequence: TGTGCCAGCAGCCCAAGGGGGTTAAACTACGAGCAGTACTTC. Translating gives CASSPRGLNYEQYF.